These T cell receptor beta chains were read from a single sample in a study of regulatory T cells in long-lasting Graves disease. TCRdb ran MiXCR on the multiplex PCR reads and lists one entry per CDR3 protein. This sample has about 660,000 distinct CDR3 sequences, with roughly 30% found just once. The sample was peripheral blood mononuclear cells (PBMCs), taken when the disease was refractory, from a patient treated with antithyroid drugs. All receptors derive from a female donor with Graves disease. The conserved cysteine and the conserved F or W are not part of the CDR3 here. A clone size is listed for some rows: how often the clone was seen (once, few, many), or a class if it is expanded.

j_call clone_size v_call cdr3_aa
TRBJ1-1 - TRBV3-1 ASRVQGSGTEAF
TRBJ1-2 - TRBV6-4 ASSAEASRVYGYT
TRBJ2-5 many TRBV20-1 SAGGRETQY
TRBJ2-5 - TRBV27 ASAGASSYQETQY
TRBJ1-1 few TRBV9 ASSEREGQLLPTEAF
TRBJ1-1 - TRBV19 ASRTGPSTEAF
TRBJ2-5 - TRBV9 ASSVGDRAEETQY
TRBJ2-2 - TRBV5-1 ASSLVQANTGELF
TRBJ1-5 many TRBV27 ASSTDRGYNQPQH
TRBJ1-1 many TRBV12-3/TRBV12-4 ASSLKRRGSEAF
TRBJ2-1 - TRBV6-1 ASSVTSGPRNHNEQF
TRBJ2-5 few TRBV7-3 ASLEGAIHQETQY
TRBJ2-1 - TRBV7-2 ASQRADGNEQF
TRBJ1-2 few TRBV20-1 SARDFRDRVGYT
TRBJ2-6 few TRBV12-3/TRBV12-4 ASRLPVFGQGPNSASGANVLT
TRBJ2-3 - TRBV20-1 SASLVRPSTDTQY
TRBJ2-4 few TRBV12-3/TRBV12-4 ASTNTGSPGNIQY
TRBJ1-5 - TRBV28 ASRQQGGSGQPQH
TRBJ1-1 once TRBV5-1 ASSLATDTHTEAF
TRBJ2-4 - TRBV5-1 ASSPPGQGALDIQY
TRBJ2-7 - TRBV20-1 SARDPRGGLFYEQY
TRBJ1-2 once TRBV4-2 ASSQDKGRGTWGYT
TRBJ2-7 once TRBV6-4 ASSYSRDRGSHEQY
TRBJ2-6 - TRBV5-1 ASSFWGPGTVKSGANVLT
TRBJ1-5 many TRBV20-1 SARQGDQPQH
TRBJ2-2 - TRBV24-1 ATSDSSSGSHTGELF
TRBJ2-5 - TRBV10-3 AISGFGETQY
TRBJ2-5 many TRBV11-2 ASSREWDSHQETQY
TRBJ1-2 - TRBV6-2/TRBV6-3 ASSEPDGENRDGYGYT
TRBJ2-5 many TRBV12-3/TRBV12-4 ASSPRQGAETQY
TRBJ1-6 - TRBV5-1 ASSFTGTGDNSPLH
TRBJ1-2 - TRBV5-1 ASSLAEGRSGYT
TRBJ1-5 - TRBV15 ATRAELSNQPQH
TRBJ1-6 - TRBV28 ASSFEGQNSPLH
TRBJ2-5 - TRBV20-1 SARLAPQETQY
TRBJ1-4 few TRBV18 ASSLGGAEEKLF
TRBJ2-5 few TRBV7-6 ASSFGREGETQY
TRBJ2-2 few TRBV2 ASSALASAGELF
TRBJ1-1 many TRBV2 ATSDRRLIEAF
TRBJ1-6 - TRBV15 ATSRDFTAGSPLH
TRBJ1-1 many TRBV12-3/TRBV12-4 ACVAEGVNTEAF
TRBJ1-3 few TRBV11-2 ASSFPTPSSGNTIY
TRBJ2-7 - TRBV5-1 ASSPAGTSSPYEQY
TRBJ1-1 few TRBV3-1 ASSRGMDLNTEAF
TRBJ1-3 many TRBV12-3/TRBV12-4 ASSPSGNTIY
TRBJ2-2 few TRBV6-1 ASGPWGERNTGELF
TRBJ1-5 many TRBV28 ASSLFSNQPQH
TRBJ1-1 few TRBV5-6 ASSLYSMDTEAF
TRBJ1-3 - TRBV12-3/TRBV12-4 ASSPSAKLPNTIY
TRBJ2-6 many TRBV2 ASSLGANVLT
TRBJ1-5 - TRBV6-5 ASSYSGEHQPQH
TRBJ2-5 - TRBV27 ASSPLAPGETQY
TRBJ1-1 - TRBV6-1 ASSQQTNTEAF
TRBJ1-2 few TRBV5-1 ASSLEQGVSGYT